What follows are 24 T cell receptor beta chains derived from one specimen sequenced in a study of blood T cell repertoires in COVID-19. The data were produced by immunoSEQ multiplex PCR, yet TCRdb's version contains in-frame clones alone and is incomplete. The table has about 120,000 clones, more than 70% seen once. The sample comprised peripheral blood. All receptors come from a man in his 70s with acute or convalescent COVID-19.

CDR3 amino acids: CASSSQEGGATTYEQYF. The DNA for the CDR3 is TGTGCCAGCTCATCTCAAGAGGGGGGGGCAACAACCTACGAGCAGTACTTC. The chain has TRBV18 and TRBJ2-7, with D maybe TRBD2 (7 bases). CDR1 is KGHSH and CDR2 is LQKENI in the germline V gene. CDR3 size: 17 residues. V was clipped by 5 bases and J by 2 bases, with 22 bases between them.

This chain links TRBV5-5 with TRBJ1-6; 8 nucleotides agree with TRBD1. The germline gives CDR1 SGHKS, CDR2 YYEKEE (reference sequence). The CDR3 is 17 amino acids. Unmatched junction bases numbered 6, after V lost 4 bases and J lost 0 bases. The CDR3 reads CASSRDRISSYNSPLHF. In nucleotides, the CDR3 is TGTGCCAGCAGCCGGGACAGGATCAGCTCCTATAATTCACCCCTCCACTTT.

The chain combines TRBV27 with TRBJ1-3; 9 positions agree with TRBD1. The CDR3 extends over 15 amino acids. After removal of 6 bases from V and 1 base from J, the junction contained 4 bases not matched to a gene. Germline V lookup: CDR1 MNHEY, CDR2 SMNVEV (reference sequence). In DNA, the CDR3 is TGTGCCAGCAGCTTACAGGGGGCATCTGGAAACACCATATATTTT. Protein product: CASSLQGASGNTIYF.

The chain carries TRBV19 and TRBJ1-1, with a possible D match to TRBD1 (6 bases). Trimming took 6 bases from V and 7 from J, leaving 27 bases between them. In germline, CDR1 is LNHDA, CDR2 SQIVND (reference sequence). The CDR3 sequence is 17 residues long. The CDR3 DNA reads TGTGCCAGTAGAGCTATTGAGTCCGGCAGGGGAATGCATGAAGCTTTCTTT. As protein: CASRAIESGRGMHEAFF.

To note about this clone: This sequence may be a read error, since a much larger clone differs from it by one base. The rearrangement joins TRBV11-2 to TRBJ2-5, with unresolved D. The CDR3 has 11 amino acids. V lost 5 bases, J lost 5 bases, and 6 bases lay in between. CDR1 SGHAT and CDR2 FQNNGV come from the germline V gene. CDR3 nucleotide sequence: TGTGCCAGCAGCCCCGGGGAGACCCAGTACTTC. Amino acid sequence: CASSPGETQYF.

The chain is built from TRBV19 and TRBJ2-1, with D perhaps TRBD1 (5 bases). The V and J ends lost 0 bases and 10 bases respectively, with 16 bases between them. CDR3 length: 15 amino acids. Germline CDR1 is LNHDA and CDR2 is SQIVND (reference sequence). Here the CDR3 reads CASSIETGRASEQFF. CDR3 DNA: TGTGCCAGTAGTATAGAAACGGGCAGGGCGTCCGAGCAGTTCTTC. Full variable domain (outside the CDR3, taken from reference TRBV19 and TRBJ2-1): DGGITQSPKYLFRKEGQNVTLSCEQNLNHDAMYWYRQDPGQGLRLIYYSQIVNDFQKGDIAEGYSVSREKKESFPLTVTSAQKNPTAFYLCASSIETGRASEQFFGPGTRLTVL.

The J gene is TRBJ2-2, the V gene TRBV9, with D possibly being TRBD1 (6 bases). The CDR3 is 18 residues long. Per the germline V gene, CDR1 is SGDLS and CDR2 is YYNGEE. Deletions cut 0 bases from V and 0 bases from J, with 15 bases between. The CDR3: CASSVDFGYRANTGELFF. In DNA form, the CDR3 reads TGTGCCAGCAGCGTAGATTTCGGATACAGGGCGAACACCGGGGAGCTGTTTTTT.

The rearrangement joins TRBV19 to TRBJ1-1; D perhaps matches TRBD1 (6 bases). The CDR3 loop spans 15 amino acids. The V gene's germline CDR1 is LNHDA and CDR2 SQIVND (reference sequence). The ends were cut back, 3 bases at V and 3 bases at J, with 14 bases in the middle. The CDR3 loop reads CASSISEQGHTEAFF. The DNA for the CDR3 is TGTGCCAGTAGTATTTCGGAACAGGGTCACACTGAAGCTTTCTTT.

This chain links TRBV5-5 with TRBJ1-2; 11 bases line up with TRBD1. The CDR3 is made up of 15 amino acids. The J segment lost 3 bases and the V segment lost 4 bases, leaving 5 bases of the junction unmatched. The V gene's germline CDR1 is SGHKS and CDR2 YYEKEE (reference sequence). Written as DNA, the CDR3 is TGTGCCAGCAGCGGAGGACAGGGGGCGGACTATGGCTACACCTTC. Its protein is CASSGGQGADYGYTF.

This rearrangement joins TRBV11-2 to TRBJ1-2, with TRBD1 as a possible D gene (5 bases). V lost 8 bases and J 8 bases, leaving 18 bases between the germline ends. This CDR3 comprises 13 residues. The germline CDR1 and CDR2 sequences are SGHAT and FQNNGV. The CDR3 DNA reads TGTGCCAGCGGCGTGCGGAGGGGAGGCGGCTACACCTTC. This sequence encodes CASGVRRGGGYTF.

The chain has TRBV19 and TRBJ2-1; weak D call: TRBD2 (6 bases). V lost 7 bases and J lost 1, with 11 bases in between. This CDR3 contains 14 residues. Looked up from germline, CDR1 is LNHDA and CDR2 is SQIVND (reference sequence). In nucleotides, the CDR3 is TGTGCCAGTACAGTTGGGAGGTCCTACAATGAGCAGTTCTTC. Amino acid sequence: CASTVGRSYNEQFF. Combining the CDR3 with reference TRBV19 and TRBJ2-1 gives the whole variable domain DGGITQSPKYLFRKEGQNVTLSCEQNLNHDAMYWYRQDPGQGLRLIYYSQIVNDFQKGDIAEGYSVSREKKESFPLTVTSAQKNPTAFYLCASTVGRSYNEQFFGPGTRLTVL.

The V call is TRBV3-1 (or the pseudogene TRBV3-2), the J call TRBJ1-1; D possibly corresponds to TRBD1 (5 bases). With 2 bases removed from V and 1 base from J, the gap between germline ends came to 11 bases. The germline gives CDR1 LGHDT, CDR2 YNNKEL (reference sequence). The CDR3 has 15 residues. The CDR3 reads CASSQFGGTNTEAFF. In DNA form, the CDR3 reads TGTGCCAGCAGCCAATTCGGGGGAACGAACACTGAAGCTTTCTTT.

As DNA, the CDR3 is TGTGCCAGCAGCTTGACCGTCTATAGCAATCAGCCCCAGCATTTT. It yields the protein CASSLTVYSNQPQHF. The chain recombines TRBV5-8 with TRBJ1-5; no reliable D call. Trimming shortened V by 1 base and J by 0 bases, and 8 bases separated the two germline ends. The length of the CDR3 is 15 residues. The germline gives CDR1 SGHTS, CDR2 YDEGEE.

V usage is TRBV11-2 and J usage is TRBJ1-2; the D gene is possibly TRBD1 (6 bases). The germline V gene has CDR1 SGHAT and CDR2 FQNNGV. The V end was cut by 5 bases, the J end by 8 bases, with 15 bases between. This CDR3 region has 13 residues. The CDR3 reads CASSVQGRAGYTF. In nucleotides, the CDR3 is TGTGCCAGCAGCGTACAGGGTAGGGCCGGCTACACCTTC.

At least ten counts were recorded for this clone. The chain joins TRBV5-4 to TRBJ1-2; TRBD1 is a possible D gene (6 bases). The CDR3 loop spans 13 amino acids. Trimming cost V 6 bases and J 1 base, with 10 bases left between them. Germline V lookup: CDR1 SGHNT, CDR2 YYREEE (reference sequence). CDR3 DNA: TGTGCCAGCACCCGACAGGATAACTATGGCTACACCTTC. Translation gives CASTRQDNYGYTF.

This sequence joins TRBV23-1 and TRBJ1-4; no definite D call. TRBV23-1 is an ORF, and what it does is uncertain. V lost 0 bases to trimming and J lost 8 bases, with 19 bases between them. This CDR3 comprises 17 residues. The CDR3 region is CASSQSGGNPIEEKLFF. The CDR3 region has the DNA TGCGCCAGCAGTCAATCTGGCGGAAACCCCATCGAAGAAAAACTGTTTTTT.

The chain combines TRBV5-1 with TRBJ1-6, with no clear D. This CDR3 contains 14 residues. The germline V and J ends were trimmed by 8 bases and 6 bases, with 15 bases remaining between them. Germline loops: CDR1 SGHRS, CDR2 YFSETQ. CDR3 sequence: CASSPGNSNSPLHF. The CDR3 region has the DNA TGCGCCAGTTCCCCCGGGAATTCTAATTCACCCCTCCACTTT. Supplemented by reference TRBV5-1 and TRBJ1-6, the full variable domain reads KAGVTQTPRYLIKTRGQQVTLSCSPISGHRSVSWYQQTPGQGLQFLFEYFSETQRNKGNFPGRFSGRQFSNSRSEMNVSTLELGDSALYLCASSPGNSNSPLHFGNGTRLTVT.

The rearrangement uses TRBV27 and TRBJ2-7; TRBD1 matches at 8 bases. Germline V lookup: CDR1 MNHEY, CDR2 SMNVEV (reference sequence). The CDR3 has 13 residues. Trimming cost V 2 bases and J 6 bases; bases outside gene matches: 3. The DNA for the CDR3 is TGTGCCAGCAGTTTACTCAGGGGGCTCGAGCAGTACTTC. This translates into CASSLLRGLEQYF.

The V gene is TRBV29-1, the J gene TRBJ1-5; TRBD1 agrees at 11 bases. This CDR3 spans 20 amino acids. V was pared by 7 bases and J by 2 bases, with 22 bases of the junction left unmatched. The germline V gene has CDR1 SQVTM and CDR2 ANQGSEA. CDR3 nucleotides: TGCAGCGCCAAAACCATTTTGGGACAGGGGGGAGTACTAGGCAATCAGCCCCAGCATTTT. The encoded protein is CSAKTILGQGGVLGNQPQHF.

The rearrangement uses TRBV10-2 and TRBJ1-5; D is ambiguous. V lost 4 bases and J 5 bases, leaving 12 bases between the germline ends. Germline V gene sequence: CDR1 WSHSY, CDR2 SAAADI. CDR3 length: 14 residues. The CDR3 coding sequence is TGCGCCAGCAGTGTACTCAATGCGGATCAGCCCCAGCATTTT. Translation gives CASSVLNADQPQHF.

The chain has TRBV6-1 and TRBJ1-2, with D possibly being TRBD1 (5 bases). Trimming removed 2 bases from V and 5 bases from J, with 18 bases in between. Germline CDR1 is MNHNS and CDR2 is SASEGT. The CDR3 has 16 residues. CDR3: CASSEMDTNRLYGYTF. CDR3 nucleotide sequence: TGTGCCAGCAGTGAAATGGACACCAACCGCTTGTATGGCTACACCTTC.

This chain uses TRBV24-1 with TRBJ2-2; 10 bases fit TRBD1. Germline V lookup: CDR1 KGHDR, CDR2 SFDVKD. The CDR3 totals 15 residues. Trimming at V came to 3 bases and at J to 6 bases, leaving 3 bases not matched to a gene. The CDR3 spells CATSDADRGSGELFF. The CDR3 DNA reads TGTGCCACCAGTGATGCGGACAGGGGGTCCGGGGAGCTGTTTTTT.

The V gene is TRBV7-6, the J gene TRBJ1-1; D gene ambiguous. Germline V gene sequence: CDR1 SGHVS, CDR2 FNYEAQ. The CDR3 covers 15 residues. V dropped 1 base and J dropped 0 bases, with 9 bases sitting between them. For the CDR3, the DNA is TGTGCCAGCAGCTTAGGAGGGCCCATGAACACTGAAGCTTTCTTT. Its translation: CASSLGGPMNTEAFF.

The rearrangement joins TRBV5-1 to TRBJ2-2; D gene ambiguous. The germline CDR1 and CDR2 sequences are SGHRS and YFSETQ. V was trimmed by 0 bases and J by 3 bases, leaving 6 bases between them. The CDR3 covers 14 residues. The CDR3 coding sequence is TGCGCCAGCAGCTTGGCTCGGGACACCGGGGAGCTGTTTTTT. Translation: CASSLARDTGELFF.